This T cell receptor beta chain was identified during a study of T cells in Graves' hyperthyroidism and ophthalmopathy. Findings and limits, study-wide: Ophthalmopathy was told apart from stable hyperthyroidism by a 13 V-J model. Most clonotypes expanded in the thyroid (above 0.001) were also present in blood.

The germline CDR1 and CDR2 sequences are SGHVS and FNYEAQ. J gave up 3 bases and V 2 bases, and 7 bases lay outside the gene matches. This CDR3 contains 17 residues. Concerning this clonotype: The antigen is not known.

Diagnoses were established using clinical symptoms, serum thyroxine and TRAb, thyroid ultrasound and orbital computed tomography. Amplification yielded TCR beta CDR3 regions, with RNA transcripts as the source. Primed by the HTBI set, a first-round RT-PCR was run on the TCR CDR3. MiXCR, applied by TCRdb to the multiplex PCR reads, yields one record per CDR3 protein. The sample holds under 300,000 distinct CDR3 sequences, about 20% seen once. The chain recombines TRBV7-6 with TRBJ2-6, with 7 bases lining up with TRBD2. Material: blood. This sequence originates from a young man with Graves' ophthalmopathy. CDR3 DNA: TGTGCCAGCAGCTTACTGACTCGGGGGGTTGGGGCCAACGTCCTGACTTTC. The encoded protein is CASSLLTRGVGANVLTF.